The clone carrying this TCR beta chain appeared a single time. Each donor was a healthy Caucasian individual from Russia, aged roughly 6 to 95. Trimming took off 6 bases at V and 4 bases at J, with 12 bases between the two ends. Germline loops: CDR1 DFQATT, CDR2 SNEGSKA (reference sequence). The CDR3 loop spans 13 amino acids. The data stem from a study of blood T cells in healthy people across ages. For the study at large: Capturing about one barcoded beta molecule per two T cells was achieved by template switching.

It was with a sample-barcoded 5' primer and a J-beta primer mix that a second PCR of roughly 6 to 12 cycles was run. Sequencing recovered at least 3 million CDR3-containing paired-end reads from each sample. TCRdb re-called the 5' RACE reads with MiXCR, one entry per CDR3 protein. The table records 1.5 million to 1.8 million distinct CDR3 sequences, about 45% of them present only once. The sequence came from a woman under 30 in good health. The V gene is TRBV20-1, the J gene TRBJ1-4; tentatively, D is TRBD1 (6 bases). The specimen sequenced was blood. The CDR3 sequence is CSAKGVGNEKLFF. Written as DNA, the CDR3 is TGCAGTGCAAAGGGGGTCGGTAATGAAAAACTGTTTTTT.